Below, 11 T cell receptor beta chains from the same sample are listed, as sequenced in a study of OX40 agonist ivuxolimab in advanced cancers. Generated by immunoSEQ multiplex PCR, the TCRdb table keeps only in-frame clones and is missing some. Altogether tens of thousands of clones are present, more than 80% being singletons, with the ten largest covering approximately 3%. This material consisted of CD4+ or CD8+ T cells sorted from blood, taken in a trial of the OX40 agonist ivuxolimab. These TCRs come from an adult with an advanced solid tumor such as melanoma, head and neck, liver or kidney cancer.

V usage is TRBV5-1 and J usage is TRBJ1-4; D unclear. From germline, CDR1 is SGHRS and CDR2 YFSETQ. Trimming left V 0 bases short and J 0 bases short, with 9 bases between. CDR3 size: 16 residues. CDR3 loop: CASSLAALSTNEKLFF. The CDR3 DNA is TGCGCCAGCAGCTTGGCCGCACTGTCAACTAATGAAAAACTGTTTTTT.

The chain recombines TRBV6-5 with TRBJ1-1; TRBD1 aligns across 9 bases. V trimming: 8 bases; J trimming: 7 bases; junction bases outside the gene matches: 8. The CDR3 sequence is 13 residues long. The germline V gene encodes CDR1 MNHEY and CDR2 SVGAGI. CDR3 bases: TGTGCCAGCCGACCGGGACAGGGATTTGAAGCTTTCTTT. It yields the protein CASRPGQGFEAFF.

CDR3 loop: CASSPSQTALHF. The CDR3 bases are TGTGCCAGCAGCCCTTCCCAGACAGCCCTCCACTTT. This chain connects TRBV5-8 to TRBJ1-6; weak D call: TRBD1 (5 bases). V was clipped by 4 bases and J by 14 bases, with 13 bases between them. The CDR3 consists of 12 residues. Per germline, CDR1 SGHTS and CDR2 YDEGEE.

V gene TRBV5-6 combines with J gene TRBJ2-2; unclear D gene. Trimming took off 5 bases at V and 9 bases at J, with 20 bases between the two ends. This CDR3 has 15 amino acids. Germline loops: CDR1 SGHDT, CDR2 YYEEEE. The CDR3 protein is CASSSTGPSARELFF. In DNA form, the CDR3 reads TGTGCCAGCAGTTCCACCGGGCCCTCGGCCCGGGAGCTGTTTTTT.

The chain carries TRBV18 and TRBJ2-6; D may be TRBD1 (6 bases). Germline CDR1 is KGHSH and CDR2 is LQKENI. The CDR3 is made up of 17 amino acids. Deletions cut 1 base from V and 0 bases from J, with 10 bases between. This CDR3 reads CASSPRGQLSGANVLTF. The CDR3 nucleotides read TGTGCCAGCTCACCACGCGGACAGCTCTCTGGGGCCAACGTCCTGACTTTC.

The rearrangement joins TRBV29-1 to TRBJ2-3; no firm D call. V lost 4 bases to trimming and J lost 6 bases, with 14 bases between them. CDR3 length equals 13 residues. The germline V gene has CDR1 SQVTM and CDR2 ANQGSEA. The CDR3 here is CSVGGNFVDTQYF. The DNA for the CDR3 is TGCAGCGTTGGCGGTAATTTTGTGGATACGCAGTATTTT.

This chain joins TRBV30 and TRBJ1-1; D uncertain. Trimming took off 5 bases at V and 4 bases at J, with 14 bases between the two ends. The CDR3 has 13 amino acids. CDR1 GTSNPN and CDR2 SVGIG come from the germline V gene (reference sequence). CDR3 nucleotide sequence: TGTGCCTGGGGAATCGACGGGAGCACTGAAGCTTTCTTT. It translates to CAWGIDGSTEAFF.

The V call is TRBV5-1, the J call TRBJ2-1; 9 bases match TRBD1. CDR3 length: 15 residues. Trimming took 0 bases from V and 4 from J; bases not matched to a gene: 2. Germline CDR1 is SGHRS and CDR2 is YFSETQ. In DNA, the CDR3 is TGCGCCAGCAGCTTGGGACAGGGGGGATACAATGAGCAGTTCTTC. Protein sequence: CASSLGQGGYNEQFF.

The CDR3: CASSPPRTRGNTGELFF. CDR3 in DNA: TGTGCCAGCAGCCCCCCCCGGACCCGGGGTAACACCGGGGAGCTGTTTTTT. The J gene is TRBJ2-2, the V gene TRBV7-9; TRBD2 is a possible D gene (5 bases). The CDR3 loop spans 17 amino acids. Germline V gene lookup returns CDR1 SEHNR and CDR2 FQNEAQ (reference sequence). Deletions cut 5 bases from V and 2 bases from J, with 18 bases between.

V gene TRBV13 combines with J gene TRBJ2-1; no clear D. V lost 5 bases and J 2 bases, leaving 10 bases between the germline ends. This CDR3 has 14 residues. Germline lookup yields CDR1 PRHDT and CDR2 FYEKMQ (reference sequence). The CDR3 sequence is CASSLGTPYNEQFF. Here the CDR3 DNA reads TGTGCCAGCAGCCTCGGTACTCCCTACAATGAGCAGTTCTTC.

The CDR3 loop is CASRVVGANVLTF. The CDR3, as DNA: TGTGCCAGCAGGGTAGTTGGGGCCAACGTCCTGACTTTC. The rearrangement uses TRBV27 and TRBJ2-6; D gene unclear. The CDR3 contains 13 residues. The V end lost 6 bases, the J end lost 3 bases, and 6 bases lay between the germline ends. Germline V gene lookup returns CDR1 MNHEY and CDR2 SMNVEV (reference sequence).